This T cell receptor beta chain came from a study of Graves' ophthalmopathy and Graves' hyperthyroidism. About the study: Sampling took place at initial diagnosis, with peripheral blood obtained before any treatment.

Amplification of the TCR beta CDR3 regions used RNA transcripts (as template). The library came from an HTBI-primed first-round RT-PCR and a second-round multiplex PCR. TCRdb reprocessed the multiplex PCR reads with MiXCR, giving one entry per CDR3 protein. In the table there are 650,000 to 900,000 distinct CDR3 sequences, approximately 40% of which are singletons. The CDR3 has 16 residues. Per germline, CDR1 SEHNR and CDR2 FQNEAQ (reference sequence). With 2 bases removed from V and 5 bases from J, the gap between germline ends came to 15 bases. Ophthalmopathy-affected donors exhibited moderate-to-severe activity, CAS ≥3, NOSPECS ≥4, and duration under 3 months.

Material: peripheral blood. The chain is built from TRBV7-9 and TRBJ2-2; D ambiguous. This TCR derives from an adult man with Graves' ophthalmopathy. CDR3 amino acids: CASSLSLGLFTGELFF. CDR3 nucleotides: TGTGCCAGCAGCTTATCGTTGGGTCTCTTTACCGGGGAGCTGTTTTTT.